The sequence of this TCR beta chain was determined in a study of tumor-infiltrating lymphocytes in primary liver carcinoma. The V gene's germline CDR1 is SGHRS and CDR2 YFSETQ. The ends were cut back, 1 base at V and 4 bases at J, with 8 bases in the middle. The CDR3 consists of 13 residues. Bulk tissue was left unsorted, and RNA and DNA were co-extracted from roughly 20-30 mg of it. TCR beta cDNA came from roughly 0.45 ug total RNA, primed with a constant-region primer. Library construction for TCR beta comprised three nested multiplex PCR rounds performed with slightly modified ARM-PCR. The study ran its first two PCR rounds for around 10 cycles each, using TRBV1-TRBV30 forward primers and a C-beta reverse primer. TCRdb re-called the multiplex PCR reads through MiXCR, storing one row per CDR3 protein. The table shows 95,000 to 100,000 distinct CDR3 sequences, with about two thirds occurring only once.

The source of this sequence is a woman in her sixties with primary liver carcinoma and hepatitis B virus infection. The V and J genes are TRBV5-1 and TRBJ2-5; D possibly corresponds to TRBD2 (6 bases). Source material: liver tumor tissue from sampling region 2. The subset was: tumor region T2, inferior pole. Written as DNA, the CDR3 is TGCGCCAGCAGCTTGCTGGGGGGAGAGACCCAGTACTTC. Encoded protein: CASSLLGGETQYF.